A single sample is the source of the 26 T cell receptor beta chains below, sequenced in a study of cytomegalovirus exposure and HLA in healthy donors (dated by TCRdb to the late 2010s). Library generation was performed with the immunoSEQ multiplex PCR assay. A mixture of 60 forward primers for TCR Vbeta segments and 13 reverse primers for TCR Jbeta segments was used in the multiplex PCR. Here the immuneACCESS table is served through TCRdb, limited to in-frame sequences with V and J called. Missing clones are a known gap in these copies; in checked studies unresolved V genes cover under half, and the rest lacks a known reason. In all, the sample holds around 200,000 clones, and roughly 77% of those were seen once. The top ten clones comprise approximately 4.8% of the sample. Sequencing input: PBMCs. All receptors come from a man aged 25-45 years in good health and CMV-seropositive.

The V and J genes are TRBV29-1 and TRBJ2-7, with D tentatively TRBD2 (6 bases). Germline CDR1 reads SQVTM; CDR2 reads ANQGSEA. This CDR3 is built from 14 residues. Trimming cost V 4 bases and J 4 bases, with 17 bases left between them. The CDR3 here is CSVVGVAGTYEQYF. In DNA form, the CDR3 reads TGCAGCGTTGTGGGGGTTGCGGGGACTTACGAGCAGTACTTC.

The gene calls are TRBV27 and TRBJ2-3; 8 bases fit TRBD2. The V and J ends lost 2 bases and 6 bases, in that order; junction bases with no gene match: 10. CDR1 is MNHEY and CDR2 is SMNVEV in the germline V gene (reference sequence). The CDR3 runs to 16 residues. The CDR3 DNA reads as TGTGCCAGCAGTTTACTAGCGGGTGGAGAGGCGGATACGCAGTATTTT. As protein: CASSLLAGGEADTQYF.

This sequence joins TRBV18 and TRBJ2-2, with no clear D. The length of the CDR3 is 16 residues. Germline CDR1 is KGHSH and CDR2 is LQKENI. V was trimmed by 0 bases and J by 3 bases, leaving 11 bases between them. The CDR3 protein is CASSPPNSMYTGELFF. The DNA for the CDR3 is TGTGCCAGCTCACCACCTAATAGCATGTACACCGGGGAGCTGTTTTTT.

The V gene is TRBV4-3, the J gene TRBJ2-3; tentatively, D is TRBD1 (5 bases). The CDR3 sequence is 15 residues long. Germline V gives CDR1 LGHNA, CDR2 YSLEER. The V and J ends lost 0 bases and 4 bases respectively, with 11 bases between them. The CDR3 sequence is CASSQDYRFSDTQYF. DNA of the CDR3: TGCGCCAGCAGCCAAGATTACAGGTTCTCAGATACGCAGTATTTT.

The chain is built from TRBV2 and TRBJ1-4; the match to TRBD1 covers 8 bases. The germline CDR1 and CDR2 sequences are SNHLY and FYNNEI. With 6 bases clipped from V and 5 bases from J, the junction kept 5 bases outside the gene matches. The CDR3 consists of 14 residues. CDR3: CASRDRGGNEKLFF. The CDR3 bases are TGTGCCAGCAGAGACAGGGGTGGGAATGAAAAACTGTTTTTT.

The chain joins TRBV5-4 to TRBJ2-3; 11 positions match TRBD2. Germline V gene lookup returns CDR1 SGHNT and CDR2 YYREEE (reference sequence). V lost 4 bases and J lost 4; bases outside the gene matches: 8. CDR3 size: 16 residues. The CDR3 sequence: CASSHRLAGRADTQYF. The CDR3 nucleotides are TGTGCCAGCAGCCATCGACTAGCGGGGCGGGCAGATACGCAGTATTTT.

This chain uses TRBV4-2 with TRBJ2-7; 9 nucleotides match TRBD2. This CDR3 has 16 amino acids. Germline V gives CDR1 LGHNA, CDR2 YNFKEQ. V lost 0 bases to trimming and J lost 2 bases; unmatched junction nucleotides: 5. CDR3 in DNA: TGTGCCAGCAGCCAAGATGGAAGCGGGAGGACCTACGAGCAGTACTTC. Translating it yields CASSQDGSGRTYEQYF.

The chain employs TRBV27 and TRBJ2-6, with 9 bases fitting TRBD1. The germline gives CDR1 MNHEY, CDR2 SMNVEV (reference sequence). Trimming cost V 4 bases and J 0 bases; bases outside gene matches: 7. The CDR3 runs to 18 residues. CDR3: CASSSTGGFGSGANVLTF. The CDR3 nucleotides read TGTGCCAGCAGTTCTACAGGGGGCTTTGGCTCTGGGGCCAACGTCCTGACTTTC.

This clone was counted once. The V gene is TRBV7-2, the J gene TRBJ2-3; D not resolved. This CDR3 region has 14 residues. Per germline, CDR1 SGHTA and CDR2 FQGNSA. V was clipped by 1 base and J by 4 bases, with 9 bases between them. The CDR3 loop is CASSLGYFPDTQYF. CDR3 DNA sequence: TGTGCCAGCAGCTTAGGTTACTTCCCAGATACGCAGTATTTT.

The chain joins TRBV5-1 to TRBJ2-3; TRBD2 matches at 8 bases. V shed 0 bases and J 1 base; nucleotides not matched to a gene: 7. CDR3 size: 17 residues. In germline, CDR1 is SGHRS, CDR2 YFSETQ. CDR3 in amino acids: CASSLGVTSDGTDTQYF. The CDR3 nucleotides read TGCGCCAGCAGCTTGGGGGTGACTAGCGATGGCACAGATACGCAGTATTTT. Variable domain in full (rest from reference TRBV5-1 and TRBJ2-3): KAGVTQTPRYLIKTRGQQVTLSCSPISGHRSVSWYQQTPGQGLQFLFEYFSETQRNKGNFPGRFSGRQFSNSRSEMNVSTLELGDSALYLCASSLGVTSDGTDTQYFGPGTRLTVL.

This chain joins TRBV19 and TRBJ2-6; a weak D match, TRBD2 (6 bases). The germline CDR1 and CDR2 sequences are LNHDA and SQIVND (reference sequence). The V and J ends lost 8 bases and 4 bases respectively, with 9 bases between them. This CDR3 is 13 amino acids long. The CDR3 DNA reads TGTGCCAGTGGAGGGTCCGGGGCCAACGTCCTGACTTTC. Translation: CASGGSGANVLTF.

The chain uses TRBV6-4 and TRBJ2-1; D is uncertain. CDR3 size: 12 residues. The ends were cut back, 0 bases at V and 9 bases at J, with 6 bases in the middle. Per the germline V gene, CDR1 is MRHNA and CDR2 is SNTAGT. This chain's CDR3 is CASSDSRGEQFF. The CDR3 DNA sequence: TGTGCCAGCAGTGACTCGAGAGGTGAGCAGTTCTTC.

The CDR3 spells CASRVGQGLLPETQYF. In DNA, the CDR3 is TGTGCCAGCCGTGTGGGACAGGGCCTATTACCGGAGACCCAGTACTTC. The chain has TRBV6-6 and TRBJ2-5; 9 nucleotides align to TRBD1. V lost 8 bases, J lost 5 bases, and 15 bases stayed unmatched. The germline V gene has CDR1 MNHNY and CDR2 SVGAGI (reference sequence). The CDR3 extends over 16 amino acids.

This clone was observed a few times. The chain carries TRBV30 and TRBJ2-3; D is unclear. From germline, CDR1 is GTSNPN and CDR2 SVGIG (reference sequence). V was trimmed by 1 base and J by 10 bases, leaving 15 bases between them. This CDR3 is built from 13 residues. The CDR3 region has the DNA TGTGCCTGGAGTGCCTCGCTTGGCGAGGCGCAGTATTTT. Encoded protein: CAWSASLGEAQYF.

V usage is TRBV11-2 and J usage is TRBJ1-5, with a possible D match to TRBD1 (5 bases). The CDR3 runs to 15 residues. The ends were cut back, 1 base at V and 3 bases at J, with 10 bases in the middle. Germline CDR1 reads SGHAT; CDR2 reads FQNNGV. The chain's CDR3 is CASSLGGTHNQPQHF. CDR3 DNA: TGTGCCAGCAGCTTAGGAGGGACTCACAATCAGCCCCAGCATTTT.

The V call is TRBV5-4, the J call TRBJ2-5; D is possibly TRBD1 (5 bases). Germline V lookup: CDR1 SGHNT, CDR2 YYREEE (reference sequence). The CDR3 contains 13 residues. V lost 0 bases to trimming and J lost 4 bases, with 7 bases between them. The CDR3 DNA is TGTGCCAGCAGCTTGGGCAGGGTAGAGACCCAGTACTTC. It encodes CASSLGRVETQYF.

This rearrangement joins TRBV7-8 to TRBJ2-7; TRBD2 aligns across 8 bases. Germline V gives CDR1 SGHVS, CDR2 FQNEAQ. The V segment lost 7 bases and the J segment 6 bases; nucleotides outside the gene matches: 17. This CDR3 region has 16 residues. The CDR3 region is CASKKGSGRRIGEQYF. For the CDR3, the DNA is TGTGCCAGCAAAAAGGGGAGCGGGAGAAGAATTGGCGAGCAGTACTTC.

The gene calls are TRBV19 and TRBJ1-2, with D hard to call. V lost 7 bases, J lost 4 bases, and 19 bases lay in between. This CDR3 region has 15 residues. CDR1 LNHDA and CDR2 SQIVND come from the germline V gene (reference sequence). CDR3 amino acids: CASTPARGTGYGYTF. For the CDR3, the DNA is TGTGCCAGTACCCCGGCCAGAGGCACCGGCTATGGCTACACCTTC. Full variable domain (outside the CDR3, taken from reference TRBV19 and TRBJ1-2): DGGITQSPKYLFRKEGQNVTLSCEQNLNHDAMYWYRQDPGQGLRLIYYSQIVNDFQKGDIAEGYSVSREKKESFPLTVTSAQKNPTAFYLCASTPARGTGYGYTFGSGTRLTVV.

The chain links TRBV30 to TRBJ2-1; 11 nucleotides line up with TRBD2. Germline CDR1 and CDR2: GTSNPN and SVGIG (reference sequence). The CDR3 runs 16 residues. The ends lost 4 bases at V and 0 bases at J; junction bases unmatched: 5. The CDR3 here is CAWTPGLAGSYNEQFF. CDR3 DNA: TGTGCCTGGACTCCCGGACTAGCGGGCTCCTACAATGAGCAGTTCTTC.

The chain is built from TRBV5-1 and TRBJ2-3; 7 bases agree with TRBD2. Germline V gene sequence: CDR1 SGHRS, CDR2 YFSETQ. CDR3 length: 14 amino acids. With V trimmed by 3 bases and J by 6 bases, 7 bases remained unmatched. The CDR3 protein is CASSSTGGLDTQYF. CDR3 DNA sequence: TGCGCCAGCAGCTCAACGGGAGGTTTGGATACGCAGTATTTT. Based on the CDR3 plus reference TRBV5-1 and TRBJ2-3, the full variable domain is KAGVTQTPRYLIKTRGQQVTLSCSPISGHRSVSWYQQTPGQGLQFLFEYFSETQRNKGNFPGRFSGRQFSNSRSEMNVSTLELGDSALYLCASSSTGGLDTQYFGPGTRLTVL.

The chain uses TRBV7-2 and TRBJ1-2; TRBD1 agrees at 7 bases. The CDR3 is 15 amino acids. J was trimmed by 4 bases and V by 5 bases; bases with no gene match: 10. Germline V gene lookup returns CDR1 SGHTA and CDR2 FQGNSA. The CDR3: CASSRLTGMGYGYTF. The CDR3 region has the DNA TGTGCCAGCAGCCGTTTGACAGGGATGGGCTATGGCTACACCTTC.

This clone has a handful of counts. The junction departs from germline at one end; a sequencing error may be responsible. The gene calls are TRBV7-2 and TRBJ2-7; 7 nucleotides line up with TRBD1. The CDR3 loop spans 14 amino acids. The V gene's germline CDR1 is SGHTA and CDR2 FQGNSA. CDR3 amino acids: CASSQAQGDYEQYF. For the CDR3, the DNA is TGCGCCAGCAGCCAAGCGCAGGGGGATTACGAGCAGTACTTC.

This clone came up once. This chain joins TRBV4-3 and TRBJ2-2; maybe TRBD1 (6 bases). Per the germline V gene, CDR1 is LGHNA and CDR2 is YSLEER. Between the trimmed V and J ends, which lost 8 bases and 6 bases, there was a span of 13 bases. This CDR3 is 13 amino acids long. CDR3 nucleotides: TGCGCCAGCGCGGGTGAGGGGGCCGGGGAGCTGTTTTTT. It encodes CASAGEGAGELFF.

V usage is TRBV5-6 and J usage is TRBJ1-5; D remains ambiguous. Germline V CDR1 and CDR2: SGHDT, YYEEEE. Trimming left V 4 bases short and J 2 bases short, with 7 bases between. The CDR3 covers 13 residues. The CDR3 sequence: CASSNRGNQPQHF. CDR3 nucleotide sequence: TGTGCCAGCAGCAATCGGGGCAATCAGCCCCAGCATTTT. Together with reference TRBV5-6 and TRBJ1-5, the CDR3 gives the full variable domain: DAGVTQSPTHLIKTRGQQVTLRCSPKSGHDTVSWYQQALGQGPQFIFQYYEEEERQRGNFPDRFSGHQFPNYSSELNVNALLLGDSALYLCASSNRGNQPQHFGDGTRLSIL.

The gene calls are TRBV6-1 and TRBJ1-5; a weak D match, TRBD1 (5 bases). The CDR3 extends over 15 amino acids. The ends were cut back, 5 bases at V and 3 bases at J, with 14 bases in the middle. CDR1 and CDR2 from the germline V gene are MNHNS and SASEGT. The CDR3 nucleotides read TGTGCCAGCAGTAAAGGGGCGGGGGTCAATCAGCCCCAGCATTTT. Amino acid sequence: CASSKGAGVNQPQHF.

The CDR3 DNA sequence: TGTGCCAGCAGTCCGGGACAGGGCACTGAAGCTTTCTTT. Residues: CASSPGQGTEAFF. The genes are TRBV2 and TRBJ1-1; TRBD1 matches 9 bases. CDR3 length equals 13 residues. Per germline, CDR1 SNHLY and CDR2 FYNNEI. The ends lost 5 bases at V and 4 bases at J; junction bases unmatched: 2.